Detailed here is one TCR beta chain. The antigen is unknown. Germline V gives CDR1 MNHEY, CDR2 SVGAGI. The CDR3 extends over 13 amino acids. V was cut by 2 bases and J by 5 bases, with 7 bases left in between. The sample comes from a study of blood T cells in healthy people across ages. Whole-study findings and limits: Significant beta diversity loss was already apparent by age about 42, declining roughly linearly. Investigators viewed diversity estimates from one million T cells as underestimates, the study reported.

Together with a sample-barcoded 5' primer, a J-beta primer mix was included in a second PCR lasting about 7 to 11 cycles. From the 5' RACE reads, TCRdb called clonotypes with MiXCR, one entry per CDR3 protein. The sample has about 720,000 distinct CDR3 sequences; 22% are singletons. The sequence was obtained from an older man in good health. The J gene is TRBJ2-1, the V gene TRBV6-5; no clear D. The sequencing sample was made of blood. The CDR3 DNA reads TGTGCCAGCAGTTACCAAGGTAACAATGAGCAGTTCTTC. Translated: CASSYQGNNEQFF.